Below are 2 T cell receptor beta chains sequenced from a single sample in a study of identical twins. TCRdb re-derived calls from the 5' RACE reads in MiXCR, one entry per CDR3 protein. Among around 490,000 distinct CDR3 sequences listed, more than 20% were seen once. This sample also appeared in a second study, on yellow fever vaccine responses in identical twins.

Source material: CD4+ T cells sorted from blood. Receptors originate from a woman aged 18-29 years in good health.

The CDR3 bases are TGTGCCAGCAGCAAGGGACAGGAAAGCTACGAGCAGTACTTC. This sequence encodes CASSKGQESYEQYF. The chain uses TRBV21-1 and TRBJ2-7; no DNA check was done on the table's D call, TRBD1. TRBV21-1 is a documented pseudogene. This CDR3 comprises 14 residues.

The chain recombines TRBV5-1 with TRBJ2-6; D assignment may be TRBD1 or TRBD2 (6 bases each). V dropped 0 bases and J dropped 4 bases, with 11 bases sitting between them. The CDR3 extends over 16 amino acids. In germline, CDR1 is SGHRS, CDR2 YFSETQ. CDR3 amino acids: CASSLEWGAGANVLTF. CDR3 in DNA: TGCGCCAGCAGCTTGGAATGGGGGGCCGGGGCCAACGTCCTGACTTTC.